A single sample is the source of the 26 T cell receptor beta chains below, sequenced in a study of T-cell memory formation after mild COVID-19. MiXCR, run by TCRdb on the 5' RACE reads, gives a single entry per CDR3 protein. The table lists roughly 620,000 distinct CDR3 sequences, around 17% of them singletons. Sequencing input: PBMCs or a T cell subset sorted from them (not recorded which). The receptors originated from an adult woman who had mild COVID-19 (a few samples of this study predate the infection). Cell type and time point are not known.

A few counts support this clonotype. The chain links TRBV5-8 to TRBJ2-5; D unclear. The germline V gene encodes CDR1 SGHTS and CDR2 YDEGEE. Trimming shortened V by 4 bases and J by 4 bases, and 17 bases separated the two germline ends. This CDR3 is 15 amino acids long. The CDR3 spells CASSTPGWNRETQYF. The CDR3 coding sequence is TGTGCCAGCAGCACCCCCGGGTGGAATCGAGAGACCCAGTACTTC.

The chain combines TRBV19 with TRBJ2-7; TRBD2 aligns across 8 bases. This CDR3 has 15 residues. With V trimmed by 1 base and J by 2 bases, 4 bases remained unmatched. Germline V gene sequence: CDR1 LNHDA, CDR2 SQIVND (reference sequence). The CDR3 bases are TGTGCCAGTAGTATAGGGCGGGGGGCCGCCTACGAGCAGTACTTC. Residues: CASSIGRGAAYEQYF.

This clonotype appeared a few times. This sequence joins TRBV11-2 and TRBJ2-2, with D perhaps matching TRBD2 (6 bases). CDR1 is SGHAT, CDR2 FQNNGV, per germline. The CDR3 totals 16 residues. Trimming stripped 1 base from V and 3 bases from J, with 12 bases between. The CDR3 sequence: CASSLVPGDYTGELFF. CDR3 nucleotides: TGTGCCAGCAGCTTAGTACCGGGGGATTACACCGGGGAGCTGTTTTTT.

The V and J genes are TRBV9 and TRBJ2-7; D not resolved. The CDR3 is 13 residues long. V lost 0 bases to trimming and J lost 3 bases, with 7 bases between them. Germline V gene sequence: CDR1 SGDLS, CDR2 YYNGEE. This CDR3 reads CASSVGVGYEQYF. DNA of the CDR3: TGTGCCAGCAGCGTAGGAGTGGGCTACGAGCAGTACTTC.

There are many counts of this clonotype. This chain uses TRBV9 with TRBJ1-1; D is perhaps TRBD1 (5 bases). V was trimmed by 2 bases and J by 1 base, leaving 9 bases between them. The V gene's germline CDR1 is SGDLS and CDR2 YYNGEE. The CDR3 is made up of 14 amino acids. This chain's CDR3 is CASSVGDGNTEAFF. CDR3 in DNA: TGTGCCAGCAGCGTTGGGGACGGGAACACTGAAGCTTTCTTT. Full variable domain (outside the CDR3, taken from reference TRBV9 and TRBJ1-1): DSGVTQTPKHLITATGQRVTLRCSPRSGDLSVYWYQQSLDQGLQFLIQYYNGEERAKGNILERFSAQQFPDLHSELNLSSLELGDSALYFCASSVGDGNTEAFFGQGTRLTVV.

Only a few counts were recorded for this clonotype. The CDR3 DNA follows: TGTGCCAGCAGCTTAGGAGTGACCCAAGAGACCCAGTACTTC. It yields the protein CASSLGVTQETQYF. The genes are TRBV7-2 and TRBJ2-5; D unclear. With 1 base removed from V and 1 base from J, the gap between germline ends came to 7 bases. This CDR3 is built from 14 residues. Per germline, CDR1 SGHTA and CDR2 FQGNSA.

V is TRBV27 and J is TRBJ2-6; TRBD1 might be the D (6 bases). V was clipped by 2 bases and J by 0 bases, with 8 bases between them. The CDR3 totals 16 residues. CDR1 and CDR2 (germline): MNHEY, SMNVEV (reference sequence). As DNA, the CDR3 is TGTGCCAGCAGTTTACGAGGGGGCTCTGGGGCCAACGTCCTGACTTTC. As protein: CASSLRGGSGANVLTF.

This clonotype was observed a few times. This chain connects TRBV19 to TRBJ2-5; TRBD1 matches at 8 bases. The J segment lost 5 bases and the V segment lost 0 bases, leaving 5 bases of the junction unmatched. The CDR3 is 15 amino acids. Germline CDR1 LNHDA, CDR2 SQIVND (reference sequence). CDR3 sequence reads: CASSIDFRGRETQYF. As DNA, the CDR3 is TGTGCCAGTAGTATAGATTTCAGGGGGCGGGAGACCCAGTACTTC. Full variable domain (rest looked up from reference TRBV19 and TRBJ2-5): DGGITQSPKYLFRKEGQNVTLSCEQNLNHDAMYWYRQDPGQGLRLIYYSQIVNDFQKGDIAEGYSVSREKKESFPLTVTSAQKNPTAFYLCASSIDFRGRETQYFGPGTRLLVL.

This clonotype has a handful of counts. The J gene is TRBJ2-7, the V gene TRBV4-2; 7 nucleotides line up with TRBD1. CDR3 length: 14 amino acids. CDR1 and CDR2 from the germline V gene are LGHNA and YNFKEQ. Trimming cost V 2 bases and J 7 bases; bases outside gene matches: 8. The DNA for the CDR3 is TGTGCCAGCAGCCAAAGACAGGGAAAGGTTGAGCAGTACTTC. This codes for CASSQRQGKVEQYF.

This clonotype was counted between two and nine times. The genes are TRBV5-4 and TRBJ1-1; D might be TRBD1 (5 bases). The germline CDR1 and CDR2 sequences are SGHNT and YYREEE (reference sequence). Trimming took 0 bases from V and 4 from J, leaving 10 bases between them. The CDR3 runs to 14 residues. CDR3 DNA sequence: TGTGCCAGCAGCTTGGGACAGCCGTTCACTGAAGCTTTCTTT. This encodes CASSLGQPFTEAFF.

This clonotype was found a few times. The V call is TRBV6-2 or TRBV6-3, the J call TRBJ2-3; 7 nucleotides agree with TRBD2. CDR3 length equals 16 residues. The V gene end was trimmed by 5 bases and the J gene end by 4 bases; junction bases not matched to a gene: 12. From germline, CDR1 is MNHEY and CDR2 SVGEGT. Here the CDR3 reads CASSPPIERESDTQYF. CDR3 in DNA: TGTGCCAGCAGTCCGCCCATCGAGCGGGAATCAGATACGCAGTATTTT.

The chain employs TRBV19 and TRBJ1-1, with D unresolved. V was trimmed by 7 bases and J by 2 bases, leaving 5 bases between them. Germline values: CDR1 LNHDA, CDR2 SQIVND (reference sequence). The CDR3 extends over 11 amino acids. CDR3 sequence: CASTVNTEAFF. In DNA form, the CDR3 reads TGTGCCAGTACTGTCAACACTGAAGCTTTCTTT.

The chain recombines TRBV5-1 with TRBJ2-7; maybe TRBD1 (5 bases). Germline CDR1 reads SGHRS; CDR2 reads YFSETQ. V lost 5 bases, J lost 2 bases, and 14 bases lay in between. The CDR3 consists of 14 residues. CDR3 nucleotide sequence: TGCGCCAGCAGTCCCAGGGCCCCGACCTACGAGCAGTACTTC. Translating it yields CASSPRAPTYEQYF. The variable domain in full, with the rest retrieved from reference TRBV5-1 and TRBJ2-7, is KAGVTQTPRYLIKTRGQQVTLSCSPISGHRSVSWYQQTPGQGLQFLFEYFSETQRNKGNFPGRFSGRQFSNSRSEMNVSTLELGDSALYLCASSPRAPTYEQYFGPGTRLTVT.

The V call is TRBV7-2, the J call TRBJ1-3; D gene ambiguous. Germline lookup yields CDR1 SGHTA and CDR2 FQGNSA. The V end lost 5 bases, the J end lost 4 bases, and 12 bases lay between the germline ends. This CDR3 is 14 amino acids long. In DNA form, the CDR3 reads TGTGCCAGCAGCCGGTTAGAACTCGGAAACACCATATATTTT. Amino acids: CASSRLELGNTIYF.

There are a few counts of this clonotype. The chain has TRBV29-1 and TRBJ2-1; unclear D gene. Germline V CDR1 and CDR2: SQVTM, ANQGSEA. The germline V and J ends were trimmed by 4 bases and 5 bases, with 9 bases remaining between them. The CDR3 covers 12 residues. Here the CDR3 DNA reads TGCAGCGTTGCTACAGCTCACAATGAGCAGTTCTTC. Amino acid sequence: CSVATAHNEQFF.

In this sample, this clonotype turned up many times. The V gene is TRBV5-1, the J gene TRBJ2-1, with D possibly matching TRBD2 (6 bases). Trimming cost V 2 bases and J 7 bases, with 13 bases left between them. The germline V gene has CDR1 SGHRS and CDR2 YFSETQ. This CDR3 has 14 residues. CDR3 region: CASSFLGAGNEQFF. CDR3 bases: TGCGCCAGCAGCTTTCTGGGTGCGGGAAATGAGCAGTTCTTC.

This clonotype has just a few counts. The rearrangement joins TRBV10-3 to TRBJ1-2; 9 nucleotides align to TRBD1. Looked up from germline, CDR1 is ENHRY and CDR2 is SYGVKD. The CDR3 consists of 16 residues. Trimming removed 2 bases from V and 2 bases from J; junction bases left unmatched: 6. The DNA for the CDR3 is TGTGCCATCAGTGAGGGGACAGGGACCACGAACTATGGCTACACCTTC. The encoded protein is CAISEGTGTTNYGYTF.

V and J are TRBV4-1 and TRBJ2-7, with unresolved D. Trimming took off 1 base at V and 6 bases at J, with 13 bases between the two ends. Germline V gene sequence: CDR1 MGHRA, CDR2 YSYEKL. The CDR3 sequence is 14 residues long. The CDR3: CASSQGRNPSEQYF. The CDR3 nucleotides are TGCGCCAGCAGCCAAGGACGGAACCCCTCCGAGCAGTACTTC.

The rearrangement links TRBV7-9 to TRBJ1-1; D is ambiguous. Germline values: CDR1 SEHNR, CDR2 FQNEAQ (reference sequence). V was cut by 4 bases and J by 5 bases, with 11 bases left in between. The CDR3 sequence is 13 residues long. The CDR3 is CASSSMGVTEAFF. DNA for the CDR3: TGTGCCAGCAGCTCAATGGGAGTGACTGAAGCTTTCTTT. The whole variable domain, filled in from reference TRBV7-9 and TRBJ1-1, reads DTGVSQNPRHKITKRGQNVTFRCDPISEHNRLYWYRQTLGQGPEFLTYFQNEAQLEKSRLLSDRFSAERPKGSFSTLEIQRTEQGDSAMYLCASSSMGVTEAFFGQGTRLTVV.

This clonotype was found a few times. CDR3 protein: CASSAPGQGEDTQYF. The CDR3 DNA sequence: TGTGCCAGCAGCGCTCCGGGACAGGGGGAAGATACGCAGTATTTT. This chain connects TRBV9 to TRBJ2-3; TRBD1 matches at 11 bases. Germline CDR1 SGDLS, CDR2 YYNGEE. J lost 5 bases, V lost 3 bases, and 5 bases had no gene match. This CDR3 is 15 amino acids long. The whole variable domain, remainder taken from reference TRBV9 and TRBJ2-3, is DSGVTQTPKHLITATGQRVTLRCSPRSGDLSVYWYQQSLDQGLQFLIQYYNGEERAKGNILERFSAQQFPDLHSELNLSSLELGDSALYFCASSAPGQGEDTQYFGPGTRLTVL.

In this sample, this clonotype turned up a few times. The chain has TRBV20-1 and TRBJ1-4, with unresolved D. With 6 bases removed from V and 5 bases from J, the gap between germline ends came to 13 bases. This CDR3 is built from 13 residues. Germline V gene lookup returns CDR1 DFQATT and CDR2 SNEGSKA (reference sequence). CDR3 protein: CSATSVRNEKLFF. DNA for the CDR3: TGCAGTGCAACGTCTGTGAGGAATGAAAAACTGTTTTTT.

The V gene is TRBV5-6, the J gene TRBJ2-2, with 7 positions matching TRBD1. J lost 11 bases, V lost 4 bases, and 8 bases had no gene match. CDR1 and CDR2 (germline): SGHDT, YYEEEE. This CDR3 contains 13 residues. The CDR3 spells CASSQGTDGELFF. The CDR3 DNA reads TGTGCCAGCAGCCAAGGGACAGACGGAGAGCTGTTTTTT. The full variable domain, completed using reference TRBV5-6 and TRBJ2-2, is DAGVTQSPTHLIKTRGQQVTLRCSPKSGHDTVSWYQQALGQGPQFIFQYYEEEERQRGNFPDRFSGHQFPNYSSELNVNALLLGDSALYLCASSQGTDGELFFGEGSRLTVL.

This clonotype turned up a few times. The chain carries TRBV7-9 and TRBJ2-3; D unresolved. CDR3 size: 15 residues. V gave up 1 base and J gave up 1 base, with 9 bases separating them. CDR1 and CDR2 (germline): SEHNR, FQNEAQ (reference sequence). The CDR3 DNA follows: TGTGCCAGCAGCTTAGAGGTCGGTGGCACAGATACGCAGTATTTT. Translation: CASSLEVGGTDTQYF. Looking up the rest from reference TRBV7-9 and TRBJ2-3 gives the full variable domain: DTGVSQNPRHKITKRGQNVTFRCDPISEHNRLYWYRQTLGQGPEFLTYFQNEAQLEKSRLLSDRFSAERPKGSFSTLEIQRTEQGDSAMYLCASSLEVGGTDTQYFGPGTRLTVL.

This clonotype was detected a few times. This chain connects TRBV12-5 to TRBJ2-3; 7 bases match TRBD2. CDR3 length: 15 amino acids. The ends lost 5 bases at V and 2 bases at J; junction bases unmatched: 7. Germline V gene sequence: CDR1 LGHNT, CDR2 FRNRAP. The CDR3: CASGLLAEVTDTQYF. CDR3 bases: TGTGCTAGTGGTCTCCTAGCGGAGGTCACAGATACGCAGTATTTT.

This clonotype has just a few counts. The chain recombines TRBV24-1 with TRBJ2-5; the D is unclear. The ends were cut back, 3 bases at V and 4 bases at J, with 17 bases in the middle. Germline loops: CDR1 KGHDR, CDR2 SFDVKD. CDR3 length: 16 amino acids. Here the CDR3 reads CATSDAAPDVRETQYF. CDR3 DNA: TGTGCCACCAGTGATGCGGCACCTGATGTACGAGAGACCCAGTACTTC.

V is TRBV20-1 and J is TRBJ2-7, with D unresolved. Germline V lookup: CDR1 DFQATT, CDR2 SNEGSKA (reference sequence). This CDR3 is built from 10 residues. V dropped 0 bases and J dropped 13 bases, with 10 bases sitting between them. The CDR3 loop is CSAREGTVYF. CDR3 nucleotide sequence: TGCAGTGCTAGAGAGGGAACAGTTTACTTC.